What follows are 4 T cell receptor beta chains derived from one specimen sequenced in a study of blood T cell repertoires in COVID-19. Profiled with immunoSEQ multiplex PCR; TCRdb holds only in-frame clones, not every one. The sample has over 90,000 clones, about 91% seen once. The sequencing sample was made of peripheral blood. All receptors derive from a man between 18 and 29 years old with acute or convalescent COVID-19.

The chain recombines TRBV19 with TRBJ2-3; unclear D gene. The CDR3 runs 13 residues. V was pared by 5 bases and J by 3 bases, with 9 bases between. Per germline, CDR1 LNHDA and CDR2 SQIVND (reference sequence). The chain's CDR3 is CASSPSGTDTQYF. The CDR3, as DNA: TGTGCCAGTAGTCCCAGTGGTACAGATACGCAGTATTTT.

The chain combines TRBV27 with TRBJ2-1; 8 nucleotides agree with TRBD2. Germline CDR1 and CDR2: MNHEY and SMNVEV (reference sequence). V lost 4 bases and J lost 3; bases outside the gene matches: 5. The CDR3 length is 15 residues. CDR3: CASSYERGSYNEQFF. CDR3 sequence (DNA): TGTGCCAGCAGTTATGAGCGGGGGAGCTACAATGAGCAGTTCTTC.

The chain uses TRBV27 and TRBJ2-1; D is ambiguous. V gave up 10 bases and J gave up 4 bases, with 8 bases separating them. The CDR3 is made up of 11 amino acids. Germline lookup yields CDR1 MNHEY and CDR2 SMNVEV (reference sequence). The CDR3 is CATGYYNEQFF. The CDR3 DNA sequence: TGTGCCACCGGGTATTACAATGAGCAGTTCTTC.

The chain carries TRBV5-6 and TRBJ2-2, with 7 bases matching TRBD2. Germline V CDR1 and CDR2: SGHDT, YYEEEE. There are 12 residues in the CDR3. The V gene end was trimmed by 7 bases and the J gene end by 6 bases; junction bases not matched to a gene: 3. The CDR3 DNA follows: TGTGCCAGCCGCCGGGGGGCCGGGGAGCTGTTTTTT. This translates into CASRRGAGELFF. The variable domain in full, with the rest retrieved from reference TRBV5-6 and TRBJ2-2, is DAGVTQSPTHLIKTRGQQVTLRCSPKSGHDTVSWYQQALGQGPQFIFQYYEEEERQRGNFPDRFSGHQFPNYSSELNVNALLLGDSALYLCASRRGAGELFFGEGSRLTVL.